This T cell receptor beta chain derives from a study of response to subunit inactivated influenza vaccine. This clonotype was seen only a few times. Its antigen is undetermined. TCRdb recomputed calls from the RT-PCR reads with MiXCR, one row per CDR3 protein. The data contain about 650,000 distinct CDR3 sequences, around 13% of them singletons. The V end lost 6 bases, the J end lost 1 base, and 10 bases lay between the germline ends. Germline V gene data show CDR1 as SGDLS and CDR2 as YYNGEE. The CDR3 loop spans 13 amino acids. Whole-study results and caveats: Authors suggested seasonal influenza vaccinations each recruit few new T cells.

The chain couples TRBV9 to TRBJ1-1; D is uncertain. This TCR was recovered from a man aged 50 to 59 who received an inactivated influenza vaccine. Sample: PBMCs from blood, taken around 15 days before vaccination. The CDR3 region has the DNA TGTGCCAGCACCAAGGACCCGAACACTGAAGCTTTCTTT. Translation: CASTKDPNTEAFF.